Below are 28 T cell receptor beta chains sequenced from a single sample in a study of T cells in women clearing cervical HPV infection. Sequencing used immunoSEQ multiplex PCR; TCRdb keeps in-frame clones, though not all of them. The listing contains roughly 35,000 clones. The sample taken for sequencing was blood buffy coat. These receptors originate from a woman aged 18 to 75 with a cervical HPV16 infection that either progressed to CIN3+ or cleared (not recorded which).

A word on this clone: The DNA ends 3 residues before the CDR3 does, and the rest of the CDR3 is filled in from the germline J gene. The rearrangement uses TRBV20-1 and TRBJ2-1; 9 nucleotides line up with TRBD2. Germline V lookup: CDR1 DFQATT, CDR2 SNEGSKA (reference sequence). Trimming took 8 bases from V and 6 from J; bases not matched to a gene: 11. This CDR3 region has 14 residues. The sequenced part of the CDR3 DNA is TGCAGTCCGTCAGATCGAGCGGGAGGCAATGAG. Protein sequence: CSPSDRAGGNE. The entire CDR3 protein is CSPSDRAGGNEQFF.

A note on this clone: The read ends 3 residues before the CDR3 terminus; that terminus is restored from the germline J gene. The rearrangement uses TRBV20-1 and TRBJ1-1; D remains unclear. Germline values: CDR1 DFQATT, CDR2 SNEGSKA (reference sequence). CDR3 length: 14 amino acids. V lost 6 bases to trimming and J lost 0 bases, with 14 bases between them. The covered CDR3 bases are TGCAGTGCCAGATTGGGCGGGGTGAACACTGAA. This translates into CSARLGGVNTE. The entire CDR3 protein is CSARLGGVNTEAFF.

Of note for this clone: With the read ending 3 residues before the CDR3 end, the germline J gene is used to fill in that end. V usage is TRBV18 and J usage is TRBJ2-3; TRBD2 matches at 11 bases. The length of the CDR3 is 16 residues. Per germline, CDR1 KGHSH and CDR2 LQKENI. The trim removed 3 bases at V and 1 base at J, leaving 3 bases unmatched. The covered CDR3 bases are TGTGCCAGCTCACCCCAACTAGCGGGAGGCACAGATACG. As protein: CASSPQLAGGTDT. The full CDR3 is CASSPQLAGGTDTQYF.

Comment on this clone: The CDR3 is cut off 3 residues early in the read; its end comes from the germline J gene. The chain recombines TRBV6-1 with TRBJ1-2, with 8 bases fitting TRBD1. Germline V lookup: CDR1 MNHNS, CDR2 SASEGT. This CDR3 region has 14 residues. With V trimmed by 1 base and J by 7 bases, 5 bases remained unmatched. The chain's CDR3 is CASSEGDRGGGYTF. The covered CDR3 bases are TGTGCCAGCAGTGAAGGAGACAGGGGAGGTGGC.

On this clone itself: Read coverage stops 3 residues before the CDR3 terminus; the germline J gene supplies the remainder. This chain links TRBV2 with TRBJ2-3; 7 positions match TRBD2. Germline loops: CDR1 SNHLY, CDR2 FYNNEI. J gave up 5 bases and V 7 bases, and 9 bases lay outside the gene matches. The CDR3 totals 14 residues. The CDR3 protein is CASIGGSWIDTQYF. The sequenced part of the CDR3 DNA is TGTGCCAGCATCGGGGGGAGTTGGATAGATACG. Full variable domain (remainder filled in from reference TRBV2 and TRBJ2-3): EPEVTQTPSHQVTQMGQEVILRCVPISNHLYFYWYRQILGQKVEFLVSFYNNEISEKSEIFDDQFSVERPDGSNFTLKIRSTKLEDSAMYFCASIGGSWIDTQYFGPGTRLTVL.

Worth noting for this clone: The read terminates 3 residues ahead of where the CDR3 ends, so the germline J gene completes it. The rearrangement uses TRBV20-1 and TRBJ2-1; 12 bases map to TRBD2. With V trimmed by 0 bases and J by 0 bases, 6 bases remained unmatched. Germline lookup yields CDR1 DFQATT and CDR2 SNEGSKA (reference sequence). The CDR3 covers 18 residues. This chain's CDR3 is CSARDLLAGGYSYNEQFF. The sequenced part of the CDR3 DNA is TGCAGTGCTAGAGATCTACTAGCGGGGGGATACTCCTACAATGAG.

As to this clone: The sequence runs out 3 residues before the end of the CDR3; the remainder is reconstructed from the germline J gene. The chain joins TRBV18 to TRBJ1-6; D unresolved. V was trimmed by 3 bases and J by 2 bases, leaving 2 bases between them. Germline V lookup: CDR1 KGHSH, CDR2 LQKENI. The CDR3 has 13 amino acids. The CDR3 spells CASSPTYNSPLHF. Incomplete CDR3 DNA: TGTGCCAGCTCACCTACCTATAATTCACCC.

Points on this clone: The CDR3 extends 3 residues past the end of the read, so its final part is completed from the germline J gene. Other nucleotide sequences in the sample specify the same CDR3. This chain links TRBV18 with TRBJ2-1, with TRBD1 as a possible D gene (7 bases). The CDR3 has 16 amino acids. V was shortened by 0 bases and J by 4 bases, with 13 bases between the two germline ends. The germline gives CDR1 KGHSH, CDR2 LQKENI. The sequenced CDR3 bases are TGTGCCAGCTCACCACCCCGACCAGGGGGGTACAATGAG. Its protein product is CASSPPRPGGYNE. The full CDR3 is CASSPPRPGGYNEQFF. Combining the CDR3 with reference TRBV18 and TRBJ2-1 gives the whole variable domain NAGVMQNPRHLVRRRGQEARLRCSPMKGHSHVYWYRQLPEEGLKFMVYLQKENIIDESGMPKERFSAEFPKEGPSILRIQQVVRGDSAAYFCASSPPRPGGYNEQFFGPGTRLTVL.

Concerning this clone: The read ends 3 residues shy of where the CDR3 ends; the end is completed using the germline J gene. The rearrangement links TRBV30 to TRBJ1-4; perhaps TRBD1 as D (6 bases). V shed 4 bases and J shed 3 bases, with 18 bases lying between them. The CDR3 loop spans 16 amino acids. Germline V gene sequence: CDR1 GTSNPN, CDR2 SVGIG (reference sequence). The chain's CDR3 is CAWTGQGRVSNEKLFF. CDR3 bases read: TGTGCCTGGACAGGGCAGGGGCGCGTATCTAATGAAAAA.

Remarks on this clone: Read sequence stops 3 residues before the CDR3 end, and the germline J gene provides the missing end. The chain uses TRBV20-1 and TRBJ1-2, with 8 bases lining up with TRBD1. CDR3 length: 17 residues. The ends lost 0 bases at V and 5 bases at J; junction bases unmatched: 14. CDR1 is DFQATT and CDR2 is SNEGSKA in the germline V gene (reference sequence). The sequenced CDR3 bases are TGCAGTGCTAGAGATGTTTCCAGGACAGGGCCATCTTATGGC. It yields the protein CSARDVSRTGPSYG. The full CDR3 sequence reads CSARDVSRTGPSYGYTF.

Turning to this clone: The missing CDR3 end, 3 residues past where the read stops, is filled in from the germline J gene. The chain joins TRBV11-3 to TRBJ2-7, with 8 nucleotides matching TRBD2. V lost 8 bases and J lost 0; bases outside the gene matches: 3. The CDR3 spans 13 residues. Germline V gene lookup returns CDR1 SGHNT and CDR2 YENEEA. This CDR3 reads CASRSGSSYEQYF. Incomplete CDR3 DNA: TGTGCCAGCCGCAGCGGGAGCTCCTACGAG.

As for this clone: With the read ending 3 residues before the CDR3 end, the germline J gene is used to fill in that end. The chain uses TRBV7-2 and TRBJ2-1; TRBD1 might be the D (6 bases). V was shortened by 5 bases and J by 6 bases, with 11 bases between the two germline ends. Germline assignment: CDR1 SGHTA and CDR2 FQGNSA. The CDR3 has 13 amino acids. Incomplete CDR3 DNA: TGTGCCAGCAGCCCACAGGGCTCCAATGAG. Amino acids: CASSPQGSNE. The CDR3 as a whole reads CASSPQGSNEQFF. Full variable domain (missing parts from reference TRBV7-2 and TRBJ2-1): GAGVSQSPSNKVTEKGKDVELRCDPISGHTALYWYRQSLGQGLEFLIYFQGNSAPDKSGLPSDRFSAERTGGSVSTLTIQRTQQEDSAVYLCASSPQGSNEQFFGPGTRLTVL.

CDR3 bases read: TGTGCCAGTAAGGGGTTGGAAGCGGGAGGGAGGAATGAG. Protein sequence: CASKGLEAGGRNE. The full CDR3 reads CASKGLEAGGRNEQFF. The chain links TRBV19 to TRBJ2-1, with 10 positions matching TRBD2. The DNA ends 3 residues before the CDR3 does, and the rest of the CDR3 is filled in from the germline J gene. CDR3 length equals 16 residues. From germline, CDR1 is LNHDA and CDR2 SQIVND (reference sequence). V lost 7 bases to trimming and J lost 7 bases; unmatched junction nucleotides: 13. The complete variable domain, with remaining parts taken from reference TRBV19 and TRBJ2-1, reads DGGITQSPKYLFRKEGQNVTLSCEQNLNHDAMYWYRQDPGQGLRLIYYSQIVNDFQKGDIAEGYSVSREKKESFPLTVTSAQKNPTAFYLCASKGLEAGGRNEQFFGPGTRLTVL.

The DNA read from the CDR3 is TGCGCCAGCAGCTTAGAGATAGACAGACCGTACGAG. Protein product: CASSLEIDRPYE. The entire CDR3 reads CASSLEIDRPYEQYF. The chain recombines TRBV5-1 with TRBJ2-7; D may be TRBD1 (5 bases). The read ends 3 residues before the CDR3 terminus; that terminus is restored from the germline J gene. CDR1 and CDR2 (germline): SGHRS, YFSETQ. Trimming removed 2 bases at V and 4 bases at J, with 16 bases between. The CDR3 runs 15 residues.

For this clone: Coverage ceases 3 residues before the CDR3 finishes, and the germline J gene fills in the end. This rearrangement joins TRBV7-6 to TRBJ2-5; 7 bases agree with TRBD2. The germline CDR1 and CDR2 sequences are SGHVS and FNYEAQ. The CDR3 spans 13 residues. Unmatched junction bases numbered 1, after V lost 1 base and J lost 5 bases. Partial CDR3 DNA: TGTGCCAGCAGCTTAGTGGGGGGGGAGACC. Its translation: CASSLVGGET. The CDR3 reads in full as CASSLVGGETQYF.

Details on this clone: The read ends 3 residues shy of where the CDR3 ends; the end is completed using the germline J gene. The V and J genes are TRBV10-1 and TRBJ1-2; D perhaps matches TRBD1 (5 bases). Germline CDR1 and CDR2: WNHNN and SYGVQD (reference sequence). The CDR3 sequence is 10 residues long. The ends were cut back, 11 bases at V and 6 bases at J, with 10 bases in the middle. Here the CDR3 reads CAARGDGYTF. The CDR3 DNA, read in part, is TGCGCCGCCCGGGGGGATGGC.

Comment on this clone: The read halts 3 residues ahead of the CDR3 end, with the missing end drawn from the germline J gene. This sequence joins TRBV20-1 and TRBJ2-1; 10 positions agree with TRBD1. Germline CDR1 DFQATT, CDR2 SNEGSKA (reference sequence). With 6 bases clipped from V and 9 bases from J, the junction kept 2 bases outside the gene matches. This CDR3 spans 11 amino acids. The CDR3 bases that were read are TGCAGTGCCAGGACAGGGGGTGAG. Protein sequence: CSARTGGE. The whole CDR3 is CSARTGGEQFF.

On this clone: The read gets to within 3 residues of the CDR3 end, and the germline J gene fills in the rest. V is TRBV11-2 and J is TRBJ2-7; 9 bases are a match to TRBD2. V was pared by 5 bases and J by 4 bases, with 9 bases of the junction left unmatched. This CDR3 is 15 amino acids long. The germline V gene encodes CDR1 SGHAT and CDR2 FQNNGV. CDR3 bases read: TGTGCCAGCAGCCCGGGGCGGGGGGGGACTTACGAG. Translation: CASSPGRGGTYE. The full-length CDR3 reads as CASSPGRGGTYEQYF.

CDR3 region: CASSPLRTGGGNTIYF. CDR3 DNA (partial): TGTGCCAGCTCACCACTTCGGACAGGGGGAGGAAACACC. The rearrangement uses TRBV18 and TRBJ1-3; TRBD1 matches at 10 bases. The sequenced fragment ends 3 residues before the CDR3 boundary, so the rest is inferred from the germline J gene. The germline CDR1 and CDR2 sequences are KGHSH and LQKENI. This CDR3 comprises 16 residues. The V segment lost 1 base and the J segment 4 bases; nucleotides outside the gene matches: 4.

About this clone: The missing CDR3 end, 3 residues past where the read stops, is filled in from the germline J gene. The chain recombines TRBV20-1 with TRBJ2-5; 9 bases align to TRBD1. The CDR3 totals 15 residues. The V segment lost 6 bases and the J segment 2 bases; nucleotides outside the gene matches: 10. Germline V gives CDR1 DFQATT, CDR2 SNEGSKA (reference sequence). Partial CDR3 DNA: TGCAGTGCCCTACACAGGGGGCGCTGGCAAGAGACC. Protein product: CSALHRGRWQET. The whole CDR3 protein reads CSALHRGRWQETQYF.

The CDR3 DNA, read in part, is TGCGCCAGCAGCCAAGAAATAGAAGAACGAGGC. Protein product: CASSQEIEERG. The entire CDR3 reads CASSQEIEERGYTF. The chain employs TRBV4-1 and TRBJ1-2; D is unresolved. The CDR3 end lies 3 residues beyond the end of the read and is filled in from the germline J gene. The CDR3 runs to 14 residues. Germline V gene lookup returns CDR1 MGHRA and CDR2 YSYEKL.

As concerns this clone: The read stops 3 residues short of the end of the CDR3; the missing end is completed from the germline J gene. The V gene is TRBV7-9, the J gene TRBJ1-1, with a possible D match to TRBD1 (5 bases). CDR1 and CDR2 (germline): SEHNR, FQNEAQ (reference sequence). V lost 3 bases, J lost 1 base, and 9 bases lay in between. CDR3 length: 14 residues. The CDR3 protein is CASSLGQPNTEAFF. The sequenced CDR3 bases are TGTGCCAGCAGCTTGGGGCAGCCGAACACTGAA.

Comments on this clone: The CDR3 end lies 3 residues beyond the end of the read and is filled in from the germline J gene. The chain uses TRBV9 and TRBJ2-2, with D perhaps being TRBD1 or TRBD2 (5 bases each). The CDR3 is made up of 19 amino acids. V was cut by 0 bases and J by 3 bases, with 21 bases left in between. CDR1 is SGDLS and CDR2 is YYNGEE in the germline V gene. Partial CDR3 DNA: TGTGCCAGCAGCGTAGACGGCAGGGCATATAGGGGAGACACCGGGGAG. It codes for CASSVDGRAYRGDTGE. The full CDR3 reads CASSVDGRAYRGDTGELFF.

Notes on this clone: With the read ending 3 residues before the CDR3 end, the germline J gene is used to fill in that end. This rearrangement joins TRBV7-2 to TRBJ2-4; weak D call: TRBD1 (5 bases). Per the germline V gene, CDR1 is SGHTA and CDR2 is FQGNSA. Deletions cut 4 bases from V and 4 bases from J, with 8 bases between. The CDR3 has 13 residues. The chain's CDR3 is CASSSGWKNIQYF. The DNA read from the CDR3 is TGTGCCAGCAGCTCAGGGTGGAAAAACATT.

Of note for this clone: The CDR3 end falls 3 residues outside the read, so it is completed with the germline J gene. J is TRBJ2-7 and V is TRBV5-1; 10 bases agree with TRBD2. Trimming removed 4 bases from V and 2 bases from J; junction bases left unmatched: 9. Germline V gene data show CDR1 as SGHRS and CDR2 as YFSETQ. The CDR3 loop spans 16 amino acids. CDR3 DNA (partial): TGCGCCAGCAGCCCCGGGTGGAGCGGGGGGGCCTACGAG. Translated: CASSPGWSGGAYE. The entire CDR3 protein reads CASSPGWSGGAYEQYF. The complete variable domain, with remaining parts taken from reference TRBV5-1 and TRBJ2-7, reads KAGVTQTPRYLIKTRGQQVTLSCSPISGHRSVSWYQQTPGQGLQFLFEYFSETQRNKGNFPGRFSGRQFSNSRSEMNVSTLELGDSALYLCASSPGWSGGAYEQYFGPGTRLTVT.

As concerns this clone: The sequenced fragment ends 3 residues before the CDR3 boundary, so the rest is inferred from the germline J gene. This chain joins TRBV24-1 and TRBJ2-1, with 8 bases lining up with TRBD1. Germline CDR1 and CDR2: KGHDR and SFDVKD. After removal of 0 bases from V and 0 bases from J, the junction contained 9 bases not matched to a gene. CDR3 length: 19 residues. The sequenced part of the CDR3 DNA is TGTGCCACCAGTGATTTGAGGGACAGGTCCACCAGCTCCTACAATGAG. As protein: CATSDLRDRSTSSYNE. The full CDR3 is CATSDLRDRSTSSYNEQFF.

CDR3 DNA (partial): TGTGCCAGCAGTGGATGGCTAGGTTTAAACGAG. Protein sequence: CASSGWLGLNE. The whole CDR3 protein is CASSGWLGLNEQYF. V gene TRBV6-1 combines with J gene TRBJ2-7; D remains ambiguous. The CDR3 goes on 3 residues after the read ends, and that part is filled in from the germline J gene. Germline V gene sequence: CDR1 MNHNS, CDR2 SASEGT. Trimming took off 4 bases at V and 5 bases at J, with 15 bases between the two ends. This CDR3 spans 14 amino acids.

Here the CDR3 reads CASSPLTGGTRANEKLFF. The CDR3 bases that were read are TGTGCCAGCAGCCCGCTGACAGGGGGAACTCGGGCTAATGAAAAA. This rearrangement joins TRBV4-2 to TRBJ1-4; TRBD1 aligns across 9 bases. From the germline J gene comes the end of the CDR3, since the read stops 3 residues before it. With V trimmed by 4 bases and J by 3 bases, 12 bases remained unmatched. Germline V lookup: CDR1 LGHNA, CDR2 YNFKEQ. This CDR3 spans 18 amino acids.